These T cell receptor beta chains were read from a single sample in a study of beta chain features in type 1 diabetes. Method: immunoSEQ multiplex PCR; TCRdb's copy keeps in-frame clones and lacks some. Counted here are 140,000 to 150,000 clones, 40% to 55% occurring once; the ten biggest clones make up under 0.45%. Material: Tregs from blood. These receptors came from a man younger than 35 in good health. CDR3s include the opening cysteine and the closing phenylalanine or tryptophan. Each record gives: D gene, V gene, J gene, clone size, CDR3 protein, CDR3 DNA. A D gene is named only where the DNA matches it firmly. Not all rows give a size; the values are once, few, many and, for expanded clones, a class.

TRBD2	TRBV7-2	TRBJ2-3	few	CASSSERLAGFLDTQYF	TGTGCCAGCAGCTCAGAACGACTAGCGGGGTTTTTAGATACGCAGTATTTT
.	TRBV7-2	TRBJ2-1	.	CASGQRLEQFF	TGTGCCAGCGGCCAGAGACTGGAGCAGTTCTTC
.	TRBV7-2	TRBJ2-7	.	CASSPMVGRDYEQYF	TGTGCCAGCAGCCCTATGGTGGGCAGGGACTACGAGCAGTACTTC
.	TRBV5-1	TRBJ1-1	.	CASSFNRNTEAFF	TGCGCCAGCAGCTTTAACAGGAACACTGAAGCTTTCTTT
.	TRBV6-1	TRBJ2-7	.	CASSPRYEQYF	TGTGCCAGCAGCCCCCGGTACGAGCAGTACTTC
.	TRBV21-1	TRBJ2-4	.	CASMNRTGEKNIQYF	TGTGCCAGCATGAACAGGACAGGGGAGAAAAACATTCAGTACTTC
TRBD1	TRBV2	TRBJ1-5	.	CASREGTGSNQPQHF	TGTGCCAGCAGAGAAGGGACAGGGAGCAATCAGCCCCAGCATTTT
TRBD2	TRBV7-9	TRBJ2-3	few	CASSPSGLAGITDTQYF	TGTGCCAGCAGCCCCTCAGGACTAGCGGGGATCACAGATACGCAGTATTTT
TRBD2	TRBV7-3	TRBJ2-1	.	CASSLSGGLYNEQFF	TGTGCCAGCAGCTTGTCGGGAGGGCTCTACAATGAGCAGTTCTTC
TRBD2	TRBV4-2	TRBJ2-5	few	CASSQETSGRGETQYF	TGTGCCAGCAGCCAAGAAACTAGCGGGAGAGGGGAGACCCAGTACTTC
TRBD1	TRBV5-1	TRBJ1-2	.	CASSPRTGAGYGYTF	TGCGCCAGCAGCCCCCGGACAGGGGCTGGGTATGGCTACACCTTC
TRBD1	TRBV7-9	TRBJ2-7	.	CASTGGQSSYEQYF	TGTGCCAGTACAGGGGGCCAAAGCTCCTACGAGCAGTACTTC
TRBD2	TRBV5-1	TRBJ2-7	few	CASSSTKRGVYEQYF	TGCGCCAGCAGTTCAACCAAGCGGGGGGTCTACGAGCAGTACTTC
.	TRBV2	TRBJ2-3	once	CASRWRPGNTDTQYF	TGTGCCAGCAGATGGAGGCCGGGGAATACAGATACGCAGTATTTT
TRBD1	TRBV25-1	TRBJ1-2	.	CASSEWGQGMDGYTF	TGTGCCAGCAGTGAATGGGGACAGGGAATGGATGGCTACACCTTC
.	TRBV7-2	TRBJ2-1	few	CASSLGGAVNEQFF	TGTGCCAGCAGCTTAGGCGGGGCGGTCAATGAGCAGTTCTTC
TRBD1	TRBV5-6	TRBJ2-7	.	CASSRDRGAYEQYF	TGTGCCAGCAGCCGGGACAGGGGGGCCTACGAGCAGTACTTC
.	TRBV30	TRBJ2-3	.	CAWRTRSVSDTQYF	TGTGCCTGGAGAACTAGAAGCGTCTCAGATACGCAGTATTTT
TRBD2	TRBV6-5	TRBJ2-1	.	CASSLLSSGRGEQFF	TGTGCCAGCAGTTTACTCTCTAGCGGGAGAGGTGAGCAGTTCTTC
TRBD1	TRBV27	TRBJ2-5	.	CASSEGAGETQYF	TGTGCCAGCAGCGAGGGGGCCGGAGAGACCCAGTACTTC
.	TRBV7-8	TRBJ2-3	.	CASSPRGWGTDTQYF	TGTGCCAGCAGCCCCCGGGGGTGGGGCACAGATACGCAGTATTTT
.	TRBV7-9	TRBJ1-1	.	CASSSVRVEAFF	TGTGCCAGCAGTTCCGTGCGGGTTGAAGCTTTCTTT
TRBD2	TRBV9	TRBJ2-3	.	CASSVGGTSGSWTDTQYF	TGTGCCAGCAGCGTAGGCGGGACTAGCGGGAGTTGGACAGATACGCAGTATTTT
.	TRBV7-3	TRBJ2-5	.	CASSPFAKETQYF	TGTGCCAGCAGCCCCTTCGCTAAAGAGACCCAGTACTTC
.	TRBV30	TRBJ2-2	few	CAWGSQGGTGELFF	TGTGCCTGGGGGTCTCAGGGGGGCACCGGGGAGCTGTTTTTT
.	TRBV5-1	TRBJ1-5	.	CASSLDGVRGQPQHF	TGCGCCAGCAGCTTGGATGGGGTAAGGGGTCAGCCCCAGCATTTT
.	TRBV10-3	TRBJ1-4	few	CAISEATGPRGEKLFF	TGTGCCATCAGTGAGGCGACAGGCCCCCGAGGGGAAAAACTGTTTTTT
.	TRBV28	TRBJ1-1	.	CASSLTGRNTEAFF	TGTGCCAGCAGTTTGACAGGCCGGAACACTGAAGCTTTCTTT
TRBD1	TRBV30	TRBJ1-2	few	CAWTGDRALEGYTF	TGTGCCTGGACCGGGGACAGGGCCCTTGAAGGCTACACCTTC
.	TRBV5-1	TRBJ2-7	once	CASGGSVYEQYF	TGCGCCAGCGGCGGAAGCGTCTACGAGCAGTACTTC
TRBD1	TRBV9	TRBJ1-2	.	CASTGTGEGYTF	TGTGCCAGCACCGGGACAGGGGAAGGCTACACCTTC
TRBD2	TRBV7-3	TRBJ2-1	.	CASSPTSGGLSPSYNEQFF	TGTGCCAGCAGCCCGACTAGCGGGGGGTTGTCACCCTCCTACAATGAGCAGTTCTTC
.	TRBV15	TRBJ2-3	few	CATTARLVSDTQYF	TGTGCCACCACCGCCCGACTAGTGTCGGATACGCAGTATTTT
TRBD2	TRBV7-2	TRBJ2-7	.	CASSLLAESSYEQYF	TGTGCCAGCAGCTTACTAGCGGAGAGCTCCTACGAGCAGTACTTC
.	TRBV5-1	TRBJ2-7	.	CASSLGSRSEQYF	TGCGCCAGCAGCTTGGGCTCCCGTAGCGAGCAGTACTTC
.	TRBV27	TRBJ2-1	.	CASSPRVRTPSYNEQFF	TGTGCCAGCAGTCCCCGAGTGAGGACACCCTCCTACAATGAGCAGTTCTTC
.	TRBV9	TRBJ1-3	.	CASNRIGDTGNTIYF	TGTGCCAGCAACCGGATCGGGGACACTGGAAACACCATATATTTT
.	TRBV7-2	TRBJ1-2	few	CASSRLSRGGRGYTF	TGTGCCAGCAGCCGACTCTCTCGGGGAGGGCGCGGCTACACCTTC
TRBD2	TRBV7-9	TRBJ2-1	.	CASSLRAGLYNEQFF	TGTGCCAGCAGCTTACGAGCGGGACTCTACAATGAGCAGTTCTTC
.	TRBV7-9	TRBJ2-1	.	CASSLALYGGNEQFF	TGTGCCAGCAGCTTAGCGCTGTACGGAGGTAATGAGCAGTTCTTC
TRBD1	TRBV7-2	TRBJ1-2	.	CASSSQGALYGYTF	TGTGCCAGCAGCTCCCAGGGGGCGTTGTATGGCTACACCTTC
.	TRBV30	TRBJ1-6	few	CAWSVHGVGYNSPLHF	TGTGCCTGGAGTGTACACGGGGTGGGATATAATTCACCCCTCCACTTT
.	TRBV5-1	TRBJ2-3	.	CASSFRGGSAGGTDTQYF	TGCGCCAGCAGCTTTAGAGGAGGGAGTGCCGGGGGCACAGATACGCAGTATTTT
.	TRBV19	TRBJ2-1	.	CATRDYNEQFF	TGTGCCACCAGGGATTACAATGAGCAGTTCTTC
TRBD1	TRBV7-9	TRBJ2-1	.	CASSLGAGGSRVEQFF	TGTGCCAGCAGCTTAGGGGCAGGGGGCTCTCGGGTAGAGCAGTTCTTC
TRBD2	TRBV30	TRBJ2-7	.	CALNQRESYYEQYF	TGTGCCCTCAACCAGCGGGAATCTTACTACGAGCAGTACTTC
.	TRBV14	TRBJ1-2	.	CASSQVPGGYTF	TGTGCCAGCAGCCAAGTGCCGGGTGGCTACACCTTC
TRBD1	TRBV7-9	TRBJ2-3	few	CASSADRVVADTQYF	TGTGCCAGCAGCGCAGACAGGGTCGTTGCAGATACGCAGTATTTT